This T cell receptor (beta chain) was sequenced during a study of resident and recirculating memory T cells in vitiligo. Turning to the study itself: Shave-biopsy epidermis from lesional and nonlesional skin was sequenced alongside PBMCs. Study-level points and caveats: Non-conserved TCRs across sites and patients suggested distinct clones per lesion. Vitiligo lesions lacked a unique dominant clone, and clonality varied.

V was clipped by 1 base and J by 8 bases; unmatched bases: 12. Germline V lookup: CDR1 SGHVS, CDR2 FQNEAQ. This CDR3 region has 17 residues. In the case of this clone: Its antigen is not known.

No change in lesions over the prior 6 months defined stable disease. Assay: immunoSEQ multiplex PCR; the TCRdb copy retains only in-frame clones and omits some. The table lists roughly 80,000 clones, just over 90% of them singletons, with about 5% in the top ten. The V call is TRBV7-8, the J call TRBJ2-3, with 10 bases matching TRBD1. Sequencing was carried out using blood. The clonotype originates from a male donor with vitiligo. The CDR3 sequence: CASSLVGTGAVGGTQYF. The CDR3, as DNA: TGTGCCAGCAGCTTAGTAGGGACAGGGGCCGTGGGAGGTACGCAGTATTTT.